This T cell receptor beta chain was captured by sequencing in a study of radiation and T cells in renal cell carcinoma. The germline V gene has CDR1 LNHDA and CDR2 SQIVND (reference sequence). Trimming cost V 9 bases and J 9 bases; bases outside gene matches: 8. The length of the CDR3 is 14 residues. Profiled with immunoSEQ multiplex PCR; TCRdb holds only in-frame clones, not every one. Of over 85,000 clones listed, roughly 80% are singletons. Time point reported: blood 4 weeks post-SBRT, at nephrectomy. The treatment here: 15 Gy SBRT to primary tumor, nephrectomy 4 weeks later. Nephrectomy followed 15 Gy stereotactic body radiation by 4 weeks. Serial blood draws occurred at baseline and 2 and 4 weeks post-SBRT.

V and J are TRBV19 and TRBJ1-6; 10 bases agree with TRBD1. Here the sequenced sample was blood, taken from a patient whose treatment included radiotherapy and nephrectomy. This clonotype originated in a man in his fifties or sixties with renal cell carcinoma. The CDR3, as DNA: TGTGCCAGCTCCGACAGGGGGCGTTCTTCACCCCTCCACTTT. It is translated as CASSDRGRSSPLHF.